This entry features one T cell receptor beta chain sequence. Antigen unknown. Several immunoSEQ 96-well plates shared each subset's DNA, each plate a replicate. Clones were sequenced by immunoSEQ multiplex PCR, and TCRdb holds only the in-frame ones, with some missing. The table has 1.5 million to 2.5 million clones, about 95% seen once. The data were obtained in a study of shared clonotypes between healthy human individuals. Terminally differentiated effector memory CD45RA+ cells were left out of the naive CD8 fraction, which was CD45RO-negative and positively selected for CCR7. Only Caucasian adults living in Nashville, Tennessee made up the donor group. Study-wide results and caveats: The study found roughly 5% of naive CD4 clonotypes shared across four donors. Non-shared clonotypes showed lower generation probabilities than clonotypes common to all four donors.

Deletions cut 4 bases from V and 4 bases from J, with 15 bases between. The CDR3 is 15 amino acids. Germline V gene sequence: CDR1 SGHRS, CDR2 YFSETQ. This chain joins TRBV5-1 and TRBJ2-1, with D perhaps assigned TRBD1 or TRBD2 (6 bases each). The source of this sequence is a young man in good health. The sequencing input was naive CD8+ T cells sorted from blood. CDR3 protein: CASSPEGVRYNEQFF. In DNA form, the CDR3 reads TGCGCCAGCAGCCCGGAGGGGGTTAGGTACAATGAGCAGTTCTTC. The full variable domain, its missing parts supplied by reference TRBV5-1 and TRBJ2-1, is KAGVTQTPRYLIKTRGQQVTLSCSPISGHRSVSWYQQTPGQGLQFLFEYFSETQRNKGNFPGRFSGRQFSNSRSEMNVSTLELGDSALYLCASSPEGVRYNEQFFGPGTRLTVL.